The clone carrying this TCR beta chain came up a few times. The antigen remains unidentified. The data are from a study of cytomegalovirus exposure and HLA in healthy donors. V trimming: 4 bases; J trimming: 0 bases; junction bases outside the gene matches: 9. CDR3 length: 17 amino acids. The germline gives CDR1 SNHLY, CDR2 FYNNEI. General study findings and limits: The authors enumerated over 150 TCR beta chains as linked to cytomegalovirus. A later analysis appeared to link common viral pathogens to several of the most significant clusters. An Asian-associated ancestry cluster reportedly showed fewer N-insertions than the approximately 620-donor mean in a later analysis.

Vbeta (60) and Jbeta (13) primers were used in the PCR. Clones were read by immunoSEQ multiplex PCR, and TCRdb kept only the in-frame ones, dropping some. The sample lists about 130,000 clones, about 80% occurring once. The donors (healthy individuals) were bone marrow donors. The specimen sequenced was PBMCs. J is TRBJ1-5 and V is TRBV2, with TRBD1 identical over 7 bases. This receptor was identified in a woman aged 40-49 years in good health and CMV-seronegative. This CDR3 reads CASSVRQGYYSNQPQHF. In nucleotides, the CDR3 is TGTGCCAGCAGTGTCCGACAGGGATATTATAGCAATCAGCCCCAGCATTTT.